This T cell receptor (beta chain) is from a study of blood T cell repertoires in COVID-19. The overall study: Italy, Spain and the United States were the sources of the convalescent and acute COVID-19 samples.

Profiled with immunoSEQ multiplex PCR; TCRdb holds only in-frame clones, not every one. The repertoire consists of about 290,000 clones, with 85% to 90% occurring once and the leading ten covering 8.5% to 14%. After removal of 1 base from V and 2 bases from J, the junction contained 7 bases not matched to a gene. This CDR3 spans 17 amino acids. Germline V gives CDR1 MGHRA, CDR2 YSYEKL. This sequence joins TRBV4-1 and TRBJ2-5; TRBD2 matches 10 bases. The sample comprised peripheral blood. The TCR sequence derives from a woman in her 30s with COVID-19, enrolled during active disease. CDR3: CASSQVVAGGRQETQYF. The CDR3 region has the DNA TGCGCCAGCAGCCAAGTGGTAGCGGGGGGCCGACAAGAGACCCAGTACTTC.